The TCR beta chain under discussion was sequenced for a study of cytomegalovirus exposure and HLA in healthy donors. Germline V gene lookup returns CDR1 MNHEY and CDR2 SVGAGI. The V and J ends lost 0 bases and 5 bases respectively, with 10 bases between them. The CDR3 loop spans 14 amino acids. PCR was performed using 60 Vbeta and 13 Jbeta primers. Generated by immunoSEQ multiplex PCR, the TCRdb table keeps only in-frame clones and is missing some. The sample shows about 110,000 clones, 82% of them seen only once. V and J are TRBV6-5 and TRBJ1-1, with TRBD1 as a possible D gene (5 bases). The sequence was obtained from a woman aged 18-29 years in good health and CMV-seronegative. Sequencing input: PBMCs. DNA for the CDR3: TGTGCCAGCAGTTACTCAAGGGGAAGGACTGAAGCTTTCTTT. Translated, it gives CASSYSRGRTEAFF.